This T cell receptor beta chain was captured in a study of cytomegalovirus exposure and HLA in healthy donors. Only a few counts were recorded for this clone. CDR1 and CDR2 (germline): SNHLY, FYNNEI. The V gene lost 1 base and the J gene lost 6 bases, with 16 bases spanning the gap. This CDR3 spans 15 amino acids. PCR primers comprised 60 Vbeta and 13 Jbeta primers. Assay used: immunoSEQ multiplex PCR; TCRdb lists only in-frame clones, some missing. The sample holds 200,000 to 250,000 clones, approximately 82% seen once. Material: PBMCs. The clonotype originates from a man younger than 35 in good health and CMV-seronegative. The chain employs TRBV2 and TRBJ2-7, with D possibly matching TRBD2 (6 bases). CDR3: CASSEGRRGVAEQYF. In DNA, the CDR3 is TGTGCCAGCAGTGAAGGGAGGAGGGGTGTTGCCGAGCAGTACTTC.